Sequencing of this T cell receptor beta chain was carried out in a study of T cells after posttransplantation cyclophosphamide. Study-wide results and limits: Tissue-infiltrating T cells from skin or gut overlapped little with blood T cells. After PTCy, TRB diversity resembled that of CNI/methotrexate controls. Later blood repertoires were often dominated by clones from the donor CD8+ memory compartment.

This clone came up many times. Antigen specificity is unknown. On the day of bone marrow donation, the related graft donor provided peripheral blood. The table came from immunoSEQ multiplex PCR; TCRdb's copy has only in-frame clones and leaves some out. The sample shows approximately 40,000 clones, none of them appearing just once. Germline V gene lookup returns CDR1 SGHNT and CDR2 YENEEA. The CDR3 runs 16 residues. Trimming removed 1 base from V and 2 bases from J, with 14 bases in between. Sequencing input: PBMCs. The chain recombines TRBV11-3 with TRBJ1-2; D not resolved. The sequence was collected from a man aged 40-55 years in good health, CMV-negative, and a related stem cell transplant donor. CDR3 in DNA: TGTGCCAGCAGCTTAGGGCTCAGCGGGGTCAACTATGGCTACACCTTC. Translation: CASSLGLSGVNYGYTF.